This T cell receptor (beta chain) was profiled in a study of OX40 agonist ivuxolimab in advanced cancers. Looking at the study overall: At doses from 0.01 to 10 mg/kg, patients were given intravenous ivuxolimab every 2 weeks. Participants averaged approximately 65 years of age (range about 23 to 79) and were approximately 81% male.

Per the germline V gene, CDR1 is SGHVS and CDR2 is FQNEAQ. The CDR3 contains 16 residues. Trimming removed 5 bases at V and 0 bases at J, with 14 bases between. Produced via immunoSEQ multiplex PCR; TCRdb's table is partial and in-frame only. The repertoire holds 12,000 or so clones, with 75% to 85% as singletons. This receptor was taken from an adult with an advanced solid tumor such as melanoma, head and neck, liver or kidney cancer. Sequenced here: CD4+ or CD8+ T cells sorted from blood, sampled in a trial of the OX40 agonist ivuxolimab. This chain uses TRBV7-8 with TRBJ2-1; weak D call: TRBD2 (5 bases). The CDR3 protein is CASSPRAVSSYNEQFF. The CDR3 DNA is TGTGCCAGCAGCCCACGAGCGGTAAGCTCCTACAATGAGCAGTTCTTC.